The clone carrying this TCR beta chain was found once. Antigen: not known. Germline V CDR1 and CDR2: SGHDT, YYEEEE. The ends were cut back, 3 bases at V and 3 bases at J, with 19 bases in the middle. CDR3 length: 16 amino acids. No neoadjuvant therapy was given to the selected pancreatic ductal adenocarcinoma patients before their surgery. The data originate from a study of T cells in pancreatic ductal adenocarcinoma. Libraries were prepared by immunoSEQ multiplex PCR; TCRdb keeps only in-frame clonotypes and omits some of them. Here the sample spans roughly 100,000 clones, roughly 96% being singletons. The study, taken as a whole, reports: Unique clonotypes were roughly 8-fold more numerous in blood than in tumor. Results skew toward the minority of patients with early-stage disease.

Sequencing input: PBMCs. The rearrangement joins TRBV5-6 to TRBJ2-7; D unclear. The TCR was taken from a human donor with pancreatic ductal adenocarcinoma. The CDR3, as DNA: TGTGCCAGCAGCTCCCCGGTCGGGTCAATGCGCTACGAGCAGTACTTC. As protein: CASSSPVGSMRYEQYF.